This T cell receptor beta chain is from a study of radiotherapy plus CTLA-4 blockade in lung cancer. Study-wide context: Objective responses occurred in 15% to 20% of patients; around 28% had disease control. Study-wide findings and caveats: Together with interferon-beta, which increased in serum after radiation, early dynamic changes in blood T cell clones were reportedly the best predictors of response. Subsequent to radiotherapy plus ipilimumab, tumor-derived TCR clones underwent expansion in blood.

Some clones are missing from TCRdb's copy, which holds only in-frame ones; the method was immunoSEQ multiplex PCR. The sample lists fewer than 90,000 clones; 75% to 90% were seen once. This CDR3 is built from 14 residues. Germline V gene sequence: CDR1 LNHDA, CDR2 SQIVND (reference sequence). Trimming shortened V by 8 bases and J by 0 bases, and 11 bases separated the two germline ends. Focal radiation plus CTLA-4 blockade with ipilimumab was administered to patients who had chemo-refractory metastatic non-small-cell lung cancer. In the case of this clone: Its cognate antigen is unknown.

This chain joins TRBV19 and TRBJ1-5; possibly TRBD1 for D (5 bases). This sample comprised peripheral blood, obtained from a patient treated with radiotherapy plus ipilimumab. The TCR comes from a human donor with non-small cell lung cancer who had stable disease on radiotherapy plus ipilimumab. CDR3: CASQSGDSNQPQHF. The CDR3 nucleotides are TGTGCCAGTCAATCGGGGGATAGCAATCAGCCCCAGCATTTT.